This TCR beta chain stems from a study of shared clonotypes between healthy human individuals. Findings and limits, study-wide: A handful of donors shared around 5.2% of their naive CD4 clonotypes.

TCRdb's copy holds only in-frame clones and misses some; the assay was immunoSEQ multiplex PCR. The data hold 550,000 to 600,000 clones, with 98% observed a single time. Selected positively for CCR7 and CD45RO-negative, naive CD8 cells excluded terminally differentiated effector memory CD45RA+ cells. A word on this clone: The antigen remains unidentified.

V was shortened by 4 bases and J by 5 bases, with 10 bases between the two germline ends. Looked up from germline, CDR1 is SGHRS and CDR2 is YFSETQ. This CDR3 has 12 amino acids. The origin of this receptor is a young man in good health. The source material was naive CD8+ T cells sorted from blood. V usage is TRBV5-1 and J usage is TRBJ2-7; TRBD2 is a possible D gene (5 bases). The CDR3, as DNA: TGCGCCAGCAGCGTCCGGGATCACGAGCAGTACTTC. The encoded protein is CASSVRDHEQYF.